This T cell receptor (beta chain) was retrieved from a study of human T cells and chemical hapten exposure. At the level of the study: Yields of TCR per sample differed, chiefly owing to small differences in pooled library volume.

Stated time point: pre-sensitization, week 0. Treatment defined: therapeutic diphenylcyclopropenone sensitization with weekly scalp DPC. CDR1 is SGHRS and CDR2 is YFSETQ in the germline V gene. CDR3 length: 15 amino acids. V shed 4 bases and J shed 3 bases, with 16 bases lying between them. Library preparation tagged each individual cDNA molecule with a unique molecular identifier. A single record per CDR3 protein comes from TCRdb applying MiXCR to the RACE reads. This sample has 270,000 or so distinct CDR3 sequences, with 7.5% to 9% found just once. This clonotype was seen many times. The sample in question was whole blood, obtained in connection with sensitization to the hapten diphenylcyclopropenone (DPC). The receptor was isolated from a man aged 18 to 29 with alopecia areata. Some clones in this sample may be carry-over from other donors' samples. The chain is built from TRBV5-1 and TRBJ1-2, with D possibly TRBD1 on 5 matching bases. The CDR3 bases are TGCGCCAGCAGCACCCAGGGAAGTTGGGACTATGGCTACACCTTC. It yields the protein CASSTQGSWDYGYTF. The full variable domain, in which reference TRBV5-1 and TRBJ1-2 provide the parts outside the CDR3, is KAGVTQTPRYLIKTRGQQVTLSCSPISGHRSVSWYQQTPGQGLQFLFEYFSETQRNKGNFPGRFSGRQFSNSRSEMNVSTLELGDSALYLCASSTQGSWDYGYTFGSGTRLTVV.